The 27 T cell receptor beta chains listed next were all sequenced from one sample in a study of cytomegalovirus exposure and HLA in healthy donors (dated by TCRdb to about 2017). Library creation used the immunoSEQ multiplex PCR assay. A mixture of 60 forward primers for TCR Vbeta segments and 13 reverse primers for TCR Jbeta segments was used in the multiplex PCR. Entries here come from immuneACCESS through TCRdb and include only in-frame sequences with V and J called. Some clones fail to appear in such tables; in the studies checked, an unresolved V gene covers under half of the shortfall, and the cause of the remainder is unknown. A total of about 120,000 clones appear in this sample, 80% to 85% of them only once. Around 2.2% of the sample goes to the ten largest clones. Specimen: PBMCs. The receptors were gathered from a woman in her 40s in good health and CMV-seronegative.

The chain couples TRBV5-1 to TRBJ1-2, with D hard to call. V was cut by 0 bases and J by 8 bases, with 11 bases left in between. The germline V gene encodes CDR1 SGHRS and CDR2 YFSETQ. The CDR3 is 13 amino acids. The CDR3 region is CASSLAGRSGYTF. The DNA of the CDR3 is TGCGCCAGCAGCTTGGCCGGCAGGTCCGGCTACACCTTC.

J is TRBJ2-5 and V is TRBV30; the D gene is possibly TRBD2 (6 bases). V was trimmed by 1 base and J by 6 bases, leaving 12 bases between them. CDR3 length equals 13 residues. CDR1 and CDR2 (germline): GTSNPN, SVGIG (reference sequence). CDR3 amino acids: CAWSAPAGQTQYF. In DNA form, the CDR3 reads TGTGCCTGGAGTGCACCAGCGGGCCAGACCCAGTACTTC.

This clone was seen a handful of times. The chain recombines TRBV4-1 with TRBJ2-5, with TRBD1 as a possible D gene (6 bases). The J call may be mistaken, given a closer DNA end match to TRBJ2-7. This CDR3 contains 16 residues. CDR1 is MGHRA and CDR2 is YSYEKL in the germline V gene. The CDR3 nucleotides are TGCGCCAGCAGCCAAGATGACGGGACATGGTCCTACGAGCAGTACTTC. It codes for CASSQDDGTWSYEQYF.

This clone was counted once. The chain is built from TRBV6-6 and TRBJ1-1; D possibly corresponds to TRBD1 (6 bases). The V and J ends lost 6 bases and 0 bases respectively, with 17 bases between them. The CDR3 sequence is 16 residues long. Germline V gene data show CDR1 as MNHNY and CDR2 as SVGAGI (reference sequence). The CDR3 sequence: CASSQGQTFMNTEAFF. In DNA form, the CDR3 reads TGTGCCAGCAGCCAGGGACAAACATTCATGAACACTGAAGCTTTCTTT.

The V and J genes are TRBV5-1 and TRBJ1-4; 7 bases are shared with TRBD1. The germline gives CDR1 SGHRS, CDR2 YFSETQ. V lost 4 bases and J lost 3; bases outside the gene matches: 6. This CDR3 contains 15 residues. The CDR3 nucleotides are TGCGCCAGCAGCGTCCTGGGACAGCCTAATGAAAAACTGTTTTTT. Translated, it gives CASSVLGQPNEKLFF.

V gene TRBV5-1 combines with J gene TRBJ2-7, with D maybe TRBD1 (5 bases). The CDR3 has 12 amino acids. V lost 3 bases and J lost 3, with 7 bases in between. The germline V gene encodes CDR1 SGHRS and CDR2 YFSETQ. CDR3 nucleotides: TGCGCCAGCAGCTCCGACAGCTACGAGCAGTACTTC. Its translation: CASSSDSYEQYF.

The V gene is TRBV5-1, the J gene TRBJ2-5, with 9 bases matching TRBD1. J gave up 6 bases and V 5 bases, and 11 bases lay outside the gene matches. The CDR3 extends over 15 amino acids. The germline V gene encodes CDR1 SGHRS and CDR2 YFSETQ. The CDR3 is CASSSPGQGLKTQYF. CDR3 DNA: TGCGCCAGCAGTTCCCCGGGACAGGGTCTGAAGACCCAGTACTTC.

The rearrangement uses TRBV5-1 and TRBJ2-3; 8 nucleotides line up with TRBD2. The junction had 3 bases not matched to a gene; V was cut back by 3 bases and J by 0 bases. The CDR3 extends over 15 amino acids. CDR1 and CDR2 from the germline V gene are SGHRS and YFSETQ. CDR3 residues: CASSSVAGSTDTQYF. DNA for the CDR3: TGCGCCAGCAGCTCCGTAGCGGGGAGCACAGATACGCAGTATTTT.

The V gene is TRBV5-1, the J gene TRBJ2-7; 10 bases fit TRBD2. Looked up from germline, CDR1 is SGHRS and CDR2 is YFSETQ. Trimming removed 1 base from V and 5 bases from J; junction bases left unmatched: 6. The CDR3 has 15 amino acids. In nucleotides, the CDR3 is TGCGCCAGCAGCTTGTTCCCCCTAGCGGGGGACGAGCAGTACTTC. Translated: CASSLFPLAGDEQYF.

The chain has TRBV7-2 and TRBJ2-7, with D possibly TRBD2 on 6 matching bases. V shed 5 bases and J shed 7 bases, with 24 bases lying between them. CDR1 is SGHTA and CDR2 is FQGNSA in the germline V gene. The CDR3 is made up of 16 amino acids. The CDR3 loop is CASSPWTGGDLREQYF. The CDR3 DNA follows: TGTGCCAGCAGCCCCTGGACTGGCGGGGATTTACGGGAGCAGTACTTC.

V gene TRBV11-1 combines with J gene TRBJ2-5, with TRBD1 matching over 9 bases. Judging by the DNA end, TRBJ2-7 fits better; the J call may be wrong. The CDR3 has 14 amino acids. The germline V gene encodes CDR1 SGHAT and CDR2 FQDESV (reference sequence). In nucleotides, the CDR3 is TGTGCCAGCAGCTGGGACAGGGCATCCTACGAGCAGTACTTC. This translates into CASSWDRASYEQYF.

V gene TRBV27 combines with J gene TRBJ1-5, with 10 bases identical to TRBD1. Germline CDR1 MNHEY, CDR2 SMNVEV (reference sequence). The CDR3 sequence is 18 residues long. V shed 5 bases and J 0 bases; nucleotides not matched to a gene: 10. CDR3 DNA sequence: TGTGCCAGCAGTCACGGACAGGGGGGCCCTTATAGCAATCAGCCCCAGCATTTT. Translating gives CASSHGQGGPYSNQPQHF.

The chain joins TRBV5-1 to TRBJ2-7, with 9 bases lining up with TRBD2. Unmatched junction bases numbered 4, after V lost 0 bases and J lost 6 bases. Germline values: CDR1 SGHRS, CDR2 YFSETQ. This CDR3 has 14 amino acids. The CDR3 DNA reads as TGCGCCAGCAGCTTGGGGGCGGGGGGGGGCGAGCAGTACTTC. This encodes CASSLGAGGGEQYF.

The chain uses TRBV11-2 and TRBJ2-1, with TRBD1 matching over 8 bases. In germline, CDR1 is SGHAT, CDR2 FQNNGV. Losses at the gene ends were 5 bases for V and 2 bases for J; bases not matched to a gene: 5. The CDR3 runs 15 residues. CDR3 region: CASSPGTGAYNEQFF. CDR3 coding DNA: TGTGCCAGCAGCCCCGGGACAGGAGCCTACAATGAGCAGTTCTTC.

This clone was counted once. The chain joins TRBV5-3 to TRBJ1-4; 7 positions agree with TRBD1. TRBV5-3 is labeled an ORF, and its function is uncertain. The CDR3 spans 14 residues. V trimming: 3 bases; J trimming: 7 bases; junction bases outside the gene matches: 6. The CDR3 bases are TGTGCCAGAAGCTCCGGGACAGTGAGTGAAAAACTGTTTTTT. It is translated as CARSSGTVSEKLFF.

This clone was counted only a few times. V and J are TRBV4-3 and TRBJ1-2; 7 nucleotides align to TRBD1. With 5 bases clipped from V and 1 base from J, the junction kept 10 bases outside the gene matches. This CDR3 is built from 16 residues. The V gene's germline CDR1 is LGHNA and CDR2 YSLEER. CDR3: CASSKQGQTFNYGYTF. The CDR3 DNA sequence: TGCGCCAGCAGCAAGCAGGGACAGACCTTTAACTATGGCTACACCTTC.

The chain uses TRBV28 and TRBJ1-2; 9 bases map to TRBD1. The V segment lost 8 bases and the J segment 7 bases; nucleotides outside the gene matches: 8. Germline V gives CDR1 MDHEN, CDR2 SYDVKM. This CDR3 comprises 13 residues. In nucleotides, the CDR3 is TGTGCCAGCGGCTTGGACAGGGGAAGTGGCTACACCTTC. This translates into CASGLDRGSGYTF.

This clone has more than one count but fewer than ten. This sequence joins TRBV7-2 and TRBJ2-7; no firm D call. Germline V CDR1 and CDR2: SGHTA, FQGNSA. This CDR3 spans 13 amino acids. The V gene lost 1 base and the J gene lost 3 bases, with 7 bases spanning the gap. The CDR3 reads CASSLDSYYEQYF. The CDR3 DNA is TGTGCCAGCAGCTTAGACAGCTACTACGAGCAGTACTTC. Drawing the rest from reference TRBV7-2 and TRBJ2-7, the complete variable domain is GAGVSQSPSNKVTEKGKDVELRCDPISGHTALYWYRQSLGQGLEFLIYFQGNSAPDKSGLPSDRFSAERTGGSVSTLTIQRTQQEDSAVYLCASSLDSYYEQYFGPGTRLTVT.

This clone has more than one count but fewer than ten. The rearrangement uses TRBV19 and TRBJ2-6; D might be TRBD1 (6 bases). The CDR3 is 17 residues long. The germline V gene has CDR1 LNHDA and CDR2 SQIVND (reference sequence). Deletions cut 3 bases from V and 3 bases from J, with 15 bases between. In DNA, the CDR3 is TGTGCCAGTAGTATTTCGCCAGGGGCGTATGGGGCCAACGTCCTGACTTTC. It encodes CASSISPGAYGANVLTF.

In this sample, this clone turned up a few times. This chain uses TRBV5-1 with TRBJ1-1; D is uncertain. The CDR3 runs to 13 residues. Germline lookup yields CDR1 SGHRS and CDR2 YFSETQ. V lost 0 bases to trimming and J lost 0 bases, with 3 bases between them. DNA of the CDR3: TGCGCCAGCAGCTTGGGAGTGAACACTGAAGCTTTCTTT. It encodes CASSLGVNTEAFF.

This rearrangement joins TRBV5-1 to TRBJ2-1; TRBD2 matches at 13 bases. Germline CDR1 and CDR2: SGHRS and YFSETQ. The V segment lost 4 bases and the J segment 1 base; nucleotides outside the gene matches: 11. The CDR3 is 19 residues long. This CDR3 is CASSASGLAGWGSYNEQFF. CDR3 nucleotide sequence: TGCGCCAGCAGCGCATCGGGACTAGCGGGATGGGGGTCCTACAATGAGCAGTTCTTC.

The rearrangement uses TRBV30 and TRBJ1-2; possible D gene TRBD1, 5 bases. The CDR3 has 14 amino acids. Trimming left V 1 base short and J 6 bases short, with 15 bases between. CDR1 and CDR2 from the germline V gene are GTSNPN and SVGIG (reference sequence). As DNA, the CDR3 is TGTGCCTGGAGTGCCATGGGGGGTCTGAATGGCTACACCTTC. It specifies CAWSAMGGLNGYTF.

This clone was observed a few times. This rearrangement joins TRBV5-6 to TRBJ1-2; D unclear. The CDR3 is 14 amino acids. The germline V gene has CDR1 SGHDT and CDR2 YYEEEE. Trimming cost V 0 bases and J 8 bases, with 14 bases left between them. CDR3 protein: CASSLVAGGSGYTF. CDR3 nucleotides: TGTGCCAGCAGCTTGGTTGCAGGTGGAAGCGGCTACACCTTC.

This chain connects TRBV6-1 to TRBJ1-3; D is ambiguous. The CDR3 runs 15 residues. V was trimmed by 4 bases and J by 4 bases, leaving 14 bases between them. The germline CDR1 and CDR2 sequences are MNHNS and SASEGT. CDR3 residues: CASSGWQIRGNTIYF. The CDR3 DNA follows: TGTGCCAGCAGTGGTTGGCAAATCAGAGGAAACACCATATATTTT.

The chain is built from TRBV28 and TRBJ1-1, with D perhaps matching TRBD1 (6 bases). CDR3 size: 15 residues. V was cut by 2 bases and J by 7 bases, with 17 bases left in between. Germline CDR1 and CDR2: MDHEN and SYDVKM. As DNA, the CDR3 is TGTGCCAGCAGTTTAGGCTCACAGGGTGGCGGTGAAGCTTTCTTT. Translation gives CASSLGSQGGGEAFF.

The J gene is TRBJ2-3, the V gene TRBV18, with D perhaps matching TRBD1 (5 bases). The CDR3 contains 12 residues. With 8 bases removed from V and 1 base from J, the gap between germline ends came to 7 bases. Germline CDR1 KGHSH, CDR2 LQKENI. The CDR3 spells CASEQGTDTQYF. CDR3 DNA: TGTGCCAGCGAACAGGGCACAGATACGCAGTATTTT.

This rearrangement joins TRBV30 to TRBJ2-1, with D maybe TRBD1 (7 bases). The CDR3 sequence is 14 residues long. V lost 4 bases, J lost 1 base, and 11 bases lay in between. The germline CDR1 and CDR2 sequences are GTSNPN and SVGIG (reference sequence). CDR3 region: CAWTEGASYNEQFF. The CDR3 DNA sequence: TGTGCCTGGACGGAGGGGGCTTCCTACAATGAGCAGTTCTTC.